This T cell receptor beta chain stems from a study of Ad26.COV2.S vaccination and SARS-CoV-2 variants. Regarding the study as a whole: From the TCR breadth and depth analyses, total T cell responses may have been underestimated. In vaccinated individuals, spike-specific CD8+ and CD4+ T cell responses reportedly displayed substantial breadth. It was vaccine recipients, not placebo recipients, who had the higher spike-specific TCR breadth. Vaccinated and placebo-treated recipients had similar non-spike TCR breadth.

The table came from immunoSEQ multiplex PCR; TCRdb's copy has only in-frame clones and leaves some out. The table shows 350,000 to 450,000 clones, with under 95% occurring only once. Points on this clone: Antigen specificity is unknown.

The CDR3 totals 13 residues. Germline loops: CDR1 SNHLY, CDR2 FYNNEI. Trimming took 10 bases from V and 2 from J, leaving 12 bases between them. This TCR was recovered from a human donor who had recovered from COVID-19. The chain recombines TRBV2 with TRBJ1-3, with D possibly TRBD1 on 5 matching bases. The source was peripheral blood, collected after recovery from COVID-19. The CDR3 coding sequence is TGTGCCACTACGGGCAGGGCTGGAAACACCATATATTTT. Translated, it gives CATTGRAGNTIYF. Full variable domain (rest looked up from reference TRBV2 and TRBJ1-3): EPEVTQTPSHQVTQMGQEVILRCVPISNHLYFYWYRQILGQKVEFLVSFYNNEISEKSEIFDDQFSVERPDGSNFTLKIRSTKLEDSAMYFCATTGRAGNTIYFGEGSWLTVV.